One sample yielded the 27 T cell receptor beta chains listed below, sequenced in a study of blood T cell repertoires in COVID-19. Sequenced by immunoSEQ multiplex PCR; TCRdb stores in-frame clones only, minus some. The data show 95,000 to 150,000 clones, around 90% seen once. Sequencing input: peripheral blood. The receptors derive from a woman aged 60-75 years with COVID-19, enrolled during active disease.

The rearrangement links TRBV9 to TRBJ2-7, with 9 bases that match TRBD1. Trimming removed 4 bases from V and 4 bases from J; junction bases left unmatched: 12. Germline loops: CDR1 SGDLS, CDR2 YYNGEE. CDR3 length: 16 residues. The CDR3 nucleotides read TGTGCCAGCAGCCCCGGTGTGGGACAGGGCAGTTACGAGCAGTACTTC. Residues: CASSPGVGQGSYEQYF.

The chain combines TRBV5-4 with TRBJ1-2; tentative D call: TRBD1 (6 bases). V gave up 4 bases and J gave up 5 bases, with 9 bases separating them. This CDR3 has 12 residues. CDR1 SGHNT and CDR2 YYREEE come from the germline V gene (reference sequence). CDR3 loop: CASSGTNYGYTF. The CDR3 DNA reads TGTGCCAGCAGCGGGACAAATTATGGCTACACCTTC.

This chain joins TRBV4-2 and TRBJ2-5; no clear D gene. The germline V gene encodes CDR1 LGHNA and CDR2 YNFKEQ. The CDR3 contains 14 residues. V was pared by 0 bases and J by 5 bases, with 10 bases between. The CDR3 loop reads CASSQDRWAETQYF. The CDR3 coding sequence is TGTGCCAGCAGCCAAGATCGATGGGCGGAGACCCAGTACTTC.

This chain joins TRBV27 and TRBJ1-1; 7 nucleotides align to TRBD1. Germline V gene data show CDR1 as MNHEY and CDR2 as SMNVEV (reference sequence). The CDR3 sequence is 14 residues long. The V and J ends lost 7 bases and 1 base, in that order; junction bases with no gene match: 6. The CDR3 bases are TGTGCCAGCACGAGGGGGCGCGGGAACACTGAAGCTTTCTTT. Residues: CASTRGRGNTEAFF.

The chain is built from TRBV3-1 (or the pseudogene TRBV3-2) and TRBJ2-3; D might be TRBD2 (5 bases). V shed 1 base and J shed 4 bases, with 15 bases lying between them. CDR1 and CDR2 (germline): LGHDT, YNNKEL (reference sequence). The CDR3 is 16 amino acids. The CDR3 spells CASSQVTLSGADTQYF. CDR3 in DNA: TGTGCCAGCAGCCAAGTGACGCTAAGCGGCGCAGATACGCAGTATTTT.

The genes are TRBV27 and TRBJ2-1, with TRBD2 matching 8 bases. The CDR3 extends over 13 amino acids. Trimming at V came to 6 bases and at J to 6 bases, leaving 4 bases not matched to a gene. Germline values: CDR1 MNHEY, CDR2 SMNVEV (reference sequence). The CDR3 sequence is CASSHGGGNEQFF. CDR3 nucleotide sequence: TGTGCCAGCAGCCACGGGGGGGGCAATGAGCAGTTCTTC.

This chain joins TRBV5-8 and TRBJ1-4; 8 bases line up with TRBD1. The ends lost 0 bases at V and 8 bases at J; junction bases unmatched: 9. This CDR3 region has 16 residues. The germline gives CDR1 SGHTS, CDR2 YDEGEE. The CDR3 sequence: CASSLGQGPNPEKLFF. Here the CDR3 DNA reads TGTGCCAGCAGCTTGGGACAGGGGCCTAACCCCGAAAAACTGTTTTTT.

The V and J genes are TRBV19 and TRBJ2-3; D not certain. V lost 1 base and J 0 bases, leaving 5 bases between the germline ends. The CDR3 extends over 14 amino acids. Per germline, CDR1 LNHDA and CDR2 SQIVND (reference sequence). The CDR3 protein is CASSIGASTDTQYF. CDR3 DNA: TGTGCCAGTAGTATAGGGGCTAGCACAGATACGCAGTATTTT. Full variable domain (remainder filled in from reference TRBV19 and TRBJ2-3): DGGITQSPKYLFRKEGQNVTLSCEQNLNHDAMYWYRQDPGQGLRLIYYSQIVNDFQKGDIAEGYSVSREKKESFPLTVTSAQKNPTAFYLCASSIGASTDTQYFGPGTRLTVL.

The J gene is TRBJ1-1, the V gene TRBV21-1. TRBV21-1 is a pseudogene segment. The CDR3 totals 11 residues. This CDR3 is CASTYEGGAFF. CDR3 in DNA: TGTGCCAGCACCTACGAAGGCGGGGCTTTCTTT.

The table lists this clone with a count of one. This rearrangement joins TRBV5-4 to TRBJ1-6; 8 nucleotides align to TRBD1. Losses at the gene ends were 4 bases for V and 4 bases for J; bases not matched to a gene: 4. The CDR3 consists of 15 residues. Germline V lookup: CDR1 SGHNT, CDR2 YYREEE (reference sequence). CDR3 bases: TGTGCCAGCAGCCCTGGACAGGGATATAATTCACCCCTCCACTTT. As protein: CASSPGQGYNSPLHF.

This clone has a single count. This chain joins TRBV10-3 and TRBJ2-1; 13 positions agree with TRBD2. The CDR3 covers 16 residues. Trimming at V came to 5 bases and at J to 7 bases, leaving 8 bases not matched to a gene. The germline V gene has CDR1 ENHRY and CDR2 SYGVKD. CDR3 bases: TGTGCCATCAGTTTCACTAGCGGGGGGGGTGGAAATGAGCAGTTCTTC. Encoded protein: CAISFTSGGGGNEQFF.

V is TRBV6-2 or TRBV6-3 and J is TRBJ2-3; D is unresolved. Trimming took off 0 bases at V and 6 bases at J, with 10 bases between the two ends. The germline V gene encodes CDR1 MNHEY and CDR2 SVGEGT. This CDR3 is built from 14 residues. The CDR3, as DNA: TGTGCCAGCAGTTACTCCTGGGCTACCGATACGCAGTATTTT. Its protein is CASSYSWATDTQYF.

The sample holds a few counts of this clone. V and J are TRBV21-1 and TRBJ1-5; TRBD1 is the table's D call, not checked against the DNA. TRBV21-1 is designated a pseudogene. The CDR3 is 14 residues long. CDR3 amino acids: CASSKGAGDQPQHF. CDR3 DNA sequence: TGTGCCAGCAGCAAAGGGGCAGGGGACCAGCCCCAGCATTTT.

This chain uses TRBV6-5 with TRBJ2-1; 10 bases map to TRBD1. The length of the CDR3 is 15 residues. Trimming cost V 6 bases and J 2 bases; bases outside gene matches: 4. Per germline, CDR1 MNHEY and CDR2 SVGAGI. The CDR3 region has the DNA TGTGCCAGCAGCCTGGGACAGGGGACCTACAATGAGCAGTTCTTC. It is translated as CASSLGQGTYNEQFF.

The genes are TRBV20-1 and TRBJ2-3, with D possibly TRBD2 on 5 matching bases. This CDR3 has 14 residues. Germline assignment: CDR1 DFQATT and CDR2 SNEGSKA (reference sequence). V shed 3 bases and J shed 4 bases, with 14 bases lying between them. CDR3 residues: CSASGGSGADTQYF. DNA of the CDR3: TGCAGTGCTAGTGGCGGGTCTGGTGCAGATACGCAGTATTTT.

This clone occurred once. V and J are TRBV7-2 and TRBJ1-1; 8 bases are shared with TRBD1. The CDR3 has 15 amino acids. V lost 5 bases and J lost 4; bases outside the gene matches: 9. The germline V gene has CDR1 SGHTA and CDR2 FQGNSA. In DNA, the CDR3 is TGTGCCAGCAGCCCAATCCAGGGGGCGCGCACTGAAGCTTTCTTT. Translated: CASSPIQGARTEAFF.

The chain couples TRBV3-1 (or the pseudogene TRBV3-2) to TRBJ2-3; 7 nucleotides align to TRBD1. This CDR3 region has 14 residues. Germline assignment: CDR1 LGHDT and CDR2 YNNKEL (reference sequence). The V and J ends lost 4 bases and 4 bases, in that order; junction bases with no gene match: 5. CDR3 nucleotide sequence: TGTGCCAGCAGCCTCCGCACAGGGGCAGATACGCAGTATTTT. Residues: CASSLRTGADTQYF.

This chain uses TRBV15 with TRBJ1-5, with D tentatively TRBD1 (5 bases). Looked up from germline, CDR1 is LNHNV and CDR2 is YYDKDF (reference sequence). V lost 0 bases, J lost 0 bases, and 6 bases lay in between. This CDR3 comprises 15 residues. The CDR3 sequence: CATSREQASNQPQHF. The CDR3 DNA is TGTGCCACCAGCAGAGAACAGGCTAGCAATCAGCCCCAGCATTTT.

V usage is TRBV4-3 and J usage is TRBJ2-1, with 8 bases aligning to TRBD2. The CDR3 contains 14 residues. CDR1 and CDR2 from the germline V gene are LGHNA and YSLEER. The V gene end was trimmed by 3 bases and the J gene end by 8 bases; junction bases not matched to a gene: 6. CDR3 region: CASSQGLDGDEQFF. DNA for the CDR3: TGCGCCAGCAGCCAGGGACTAGACGGTGATGAGCAGTTCTTC.

The chain uses TRBV19 and TRBJ1-1; 9 bases fit TRBD1. The CDR3 sequence is 16 residues long. V shed 7 bases, J shed 4 bases, and the junction held 13 bases outside the gene matches. The germline CDR1 and CDR2 sequences are LNHDA and SQIVND (reference sequence). CDR3 DNA: TGTGCCAGTACCAGATGGGGACAGGGTGGTACCACTGAAGCTTTCTTT. Translation: CASTRWGQGGTTEAFF.

As for this clone: An end of the junction does not agree with germline; a read error may underlie this. The chain carries TRBV7-7 and TRBJ2-5; D perhaps matches TRBD1 (6 bases). This CDR3 has 15 amino acids. The V gene's germline CDR1 is SSHAT and CDR2 FNYEAQ (reference sequence). This chain's CDR3 is CASSLTGLLQETQYF. The CDR3 DNA reads TGTGCTAGCAGCTTAACAGGGCTCTTGCAAGAGACCCAGTACTTC.

The chain recombines TRBV4-3 with TRBJ2-7; D perhaps matches TRBD2 (6 bases). Trimming stripped 0 bases from V and 1 base from J, with 7 bases between. Germline V lookup: CDR1 LGHNA, CDR2 YSLEER. The CDR3 runs 14 residues. The CDR3 protein is CASSQDRGSYEQYF. In nucleotides, the CDR3 is TGCGCCAGCAGCCAAGATCGGGGGTCCTACGAGCAGTACTTC.

The rearrangement links TRBV4-1 to TRBJ2-1; the D is unclear. Germline V gives CDR1 MGHRA, CDR2 YSYEKL. This CDR3 is 16 amino acids long. Trimming removed 2 bases at V and 6 bases at J, with 17 bases between. The CDR3 reads CASSQSPHIRSNEQFF. The CDR3 DNA reads TGCGCCAGCAGCCAAAGCCCCCATATCCGCTCCAATGAGCAGTTCTTC.

Only one count was recorded for this clone. The genes are TRBV7-9 and TRBJ1-1; D is undetermined. CDR3 length: 14 amino acids. CDR1 is SEHNR and CDR2 is FQNEAQ in the germline V gene (reference sequence). With 2 bases removed from V and 2 bases from J, the gap between germline ends came to 9 bases. The chain's CDR3 is CASSLSTANTEAFF. CDR3 in DNA: TGTGCCAGCAGCTTATCAACAGCTAACACTGAAGCTTTCTTT.

This clone has more than one count but fewer than ten. This chain connects TRBV29-1 to TRBJ2-7; D is possibly TRBD2 (5 bases). Germline CDR1 and CDR2: SQVTM and ANQGSEA. The CDR3 length is 15 residues. V lost 4 bases to trimming and J lost 6 bases, with 22 bases between them. The CDR3 sequence: CSVAGVVASGSEQYF. CDR3 DNA: TGCAGCGTTGCAGGAGTAGTTGCATCGGGATCCGAGCAGTACTTC.

The chain couples TRBV3-1 (or the pseudogene TRBV3-2) to TRBJ2-2; D gene unclear. This CDR3 comprises 18 residues. Trimming took 3 bases from V and 0 from J, leaving 17 bases between them. Germline lookup yields CDR1 LGHDT and CDR2 YNNKEL (reference sequence). The CDR3 DNA reads as TGTGCCAGCAGCCAGCGCCTCAAACCCCGCGCGAACACCGGGGAGCTGTTTTTT. Translation: CASSQRLKPRANTGELFF.

This clone was counted a few times. This chain uses TRBV5-1 with TRBJ1-4; 7 nucleotides match TRBD1. V lost 1 base and J lost 6; bases outside the gene matches: 6. CDR3 length: 15 residues. In germline, CDR1 is SGHRS, CDR2 YFSETQ. DNA for the CDR3: TGCGCCAGCAGCTTGAGGGGGCGCAGGGATGAAAAACTGTTTTTT. This sequence encodes CASSLRGRRDEKLFF.